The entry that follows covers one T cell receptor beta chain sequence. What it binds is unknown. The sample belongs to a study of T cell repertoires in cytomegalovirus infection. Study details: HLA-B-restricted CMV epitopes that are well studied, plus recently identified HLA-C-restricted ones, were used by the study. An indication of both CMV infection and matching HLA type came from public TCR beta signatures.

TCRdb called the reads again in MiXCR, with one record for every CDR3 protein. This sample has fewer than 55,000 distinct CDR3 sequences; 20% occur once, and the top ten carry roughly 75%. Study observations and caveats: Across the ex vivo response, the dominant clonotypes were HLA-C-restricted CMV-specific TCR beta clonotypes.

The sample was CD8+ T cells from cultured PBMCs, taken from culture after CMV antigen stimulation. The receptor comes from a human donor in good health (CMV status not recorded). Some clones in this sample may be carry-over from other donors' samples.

The DNA of the CDR3 is TGTGCCAGCAGTTTAAGGGAGGCGGATCAGCCCCAGCATTTT. Translated, it gives CASSLREADQPQHF. The rearrangement joins TRBV27 to TRBJ1-5; no firm D call. The CDR3 consists of 14 residues. Germline-derived CDR1 and CDR2 are MNHEY and SMNVEV (reference sequence). Trimming took 2 bases from V and 5 from J, leaving 10 bases between them.